The 7 T cell receptor beta chains reported below all come from one sample, sequenced in a study of shared clonotypes between healthy human individuals. Sequencing was performed with immunoSEQ multiplex PCR; in TCRdb, only in-frame clones are kept and a portion is missing. The data contain over 1.4 million clones, 95% to 97% of them singletons. Sequenced: naive CD4+ T cells sorted from blood. Subset: CD45RA+ positively selected. The receptors originated from a man aged 30 to 45 in good health.

V and J are TRBV28 and TRBJ1-2; D is perhaps TRBD1 (5 bases). The V gene lost 5 bases and the J gene lost 8 bases, with 12 bases spanning the gap. Germline assignment: CDR1 MDHEN and CDR2 SYDVKM. The CDR3 extends over 12 amino acids. The CDR3 bases are TGTGCCAGCAGTCCGGGGCTGACCGGCTACACCTTC. This translates into CASSPGLTGYTF.

The chain recombines TRBV6-5 with TRBJ2-7; D may be TRBD1 (6 bases). V was shortened by 6 bases and J by 6 bases, with 12 bases between the two germline ends. This CDR3 is built from 12 residues. In germline, CDR1 is MNHEY, CDR2 SVGAGI. CDR3 amino acids: CASRHLRGEQYF. Written as DNA, the CDR3 is TGTGCCAGCAGGCATCTCAGGGGCGAGCAGTACTTC.

The chain combines TRBV4-3 with TRBJ2-7; D gene uncertain. Germline V CDR1 and CDR2: LGHNA, YSLEER. CDR3 length equals 15 residues. The V gene lost 0 bases and the J gene lost 0 bases, with 9 bases spanning the gap. The CDR3 nucleotides are TGCGCCAGCAGCCAAGATCCGGCAGGCTCCTACGAGCAGTACTTC. It is translated as CASSQDPAGSYEQYF.

This chain's CDR3 is CASSILSGGLRDTQYF. CDR3 bases: TGTGCCAGTAGTATCTTATCGGGAGGGCTCCGAGATACGCAGTATTTT. The gene calls are TRBV19 and TRBJ2-3; the match to TRBD2 covers 8 bases. With V trimmed by 3 bases and J by 5 bases, 10 bases remained unmatched. Germline V gives CDR1 LNHDA, CDR2 SQIVND (reference sequence). There are 16 residues in the CDR3.

The gene calls are TRBV10-1 and TRBJ2-4; the D gene is possibly TRBD2 (5 bases). CDR1 and CDR2 from the germline V gene are WNHNN and SYGVQD (reference sequence). V lost 3 bases and J 12 bases, leaving 15 bases between the germline ends. The CDR3 is 13 residues long. The CDR3, as DNA: TGCGCCAGCAGTGAATTCGGAGGCGGTCGTCAGTACTTC. This codes for CASSEFGGGRQYF.

The J gene is TRBJ2-6, the V gene TRBV11-3; 8 nucleotides agree with TRBD1. Germline values: CDR1 SGHNT, CDR2 YENEEA. There are 15 residues in the CDR3. V shed 5 bases and J 2 bases; nucleotides not matched to a gene: 2. The CDR3 protein is CASSAQGAGANVLTF. The CDR3 nucleotides read TGTGCCAGCAGCGCACAGGGGGCTGGGGCCAACGTCCTGACTTTC.

V usage is TRBV5-4 and J usage is TRBJ2-3, with D possibly TRBD1 on 6 matching bases. There are 15 residues in the CDR3. CDR1 SGHNT and CDR2 YYREEE come from the germline V gene (reference sequence). The V end lost 7 bases, the J end lost 0 bases, and 15 bases lay between the germline ends. This CDR3 reads CASLRDTTSTDTQYF. The DNA for the CDR3 is TGTGCCAGCTTGAGGGACACAACTAGCACAGATACGCAGTATTTT.